This T cell receptor (beta chain) was sequenced for a study of neurological immune-mediated disorders. Study context: The multiple sclerosis group of approximately 34 included roughly 31 relapsing-remitting and 3 secondary progressive patients. Whole-study findings and limits: None of the CDR3 amino acid sequences of expanded clones were shared across subjects, and this suggested private repertoires in all groups.

It was from 2 million PBMCs stored at -80 C that the unsorted libraries were obtained. Germline trimming cut 3 bases from V and 6 bases from J; bases unmatched to any gene: 8. The germline gives CDR1 SGHRS, CDR2 YFSETQ. The CDR3 runs to 16 residues. The cDNA was generated through 5'RACE incorporating 10-nucleotide random UMIs. One entry per CDR3 protein, called by TCRdb with MiXCR from the 5' RACE reads. The data hold around 66,000 distinct CDR3 sequences, with around 5.5% observed a single time. The table lists this clonotype with many counts. The antigen is unknown. What was sequenced was PBMCs. This TCR derives from a young woman with multiple sclerosis. The rearrangement links TRBV5-1 to TRBJ2-3; TRBD1 agrees at 12 bases. Written as DNA, the CDR3 is TGCGCCAGCAGCTCAGGGACAGGGGGCGCGGTGGATACGCAGTATTTT. Protein sequence: CASSSGTGGAVDTQYF.